Below are 8 T cell receptor delta chains sequenced from a single sample in a study of gamma-delta chains in newborns, infants, children. TCRdb reapplied CATT to the reads. The data hold 3,000 to 4,000 delta-chain clones, with 0.25% to 0.35% observed a single time. Sequences were obtained from blood. The source of these receptors is a child who was a newborn, infant or young child, either healthy, febrile or measles-vaccinated (not recorded which).

With regard to this clone: A read error is the likely source, as a far larger clone sits one nucleotide away. This same CDR3 is encoded by further DNA sequences in the sample. This rearrangement joins TRDV2 to TRDJ2; TRDD3 matches at 8 bases. The V segment lost 3 bases and the J segment 1 base; nucleotides outside the gene matches: 12. Germline V gene lookup returns CDR1 GEAIGNYY and CDR2 EKD. CDR3 length: 18 residues. This CDR3 reads CACDPLLGDTFLTAQLFF. DNA for the CDR3: TGTGCCTGTGACCCTCTACTAGGGGATACCTTTTTGACAGCACAACTCTTCTTT.

This clone was seen more than once but under ten times. This DNA's translation differs at residue 15 from TCRdb's protein, which comes from a much larger clone; a read error is likely, and the protein shown is translated from the DNA. J is TRDJ3 and V is TRDV2; 9 bases map to TRDD3. Germline values: CDR1 GEAIGNYY, CDR2 EKD. The CDR3 runs to 17 residues. The DNA of the CDR3 is TGTGCCTGTGACATACTGGGGGACTCCTGGGACACCCGACAGGTGTTTTTC. It is translated as CACDILGDSWDTRQVFF.

Note on this clone: A much bigger clone sits one base away, suggesting this may be a read error. This specimen includes other DNA sequences encoding the same CDR3. The chain employs TRDV3 and TRDJ2; 13 nucleotides agree with TRDD3. V lost 0 bases, J lost 0 bases, and 4 bases stayed unmatched. CDR1 is TVYSNPD and CDR2 is GDNSRS in the germline V gene (reference sequence). This CDR3 has 17 amino acids. For the CDR3, the DNA is TGTGCCTTTAGGGTACTGGGGGATACGCCTTTGACAGCACAACTCTTCTTT. Its translation: CAFRVLGDTPLTAQLFF.

This clone was detected only a few times. For this DNA, TCRdb reports the protein of a much larger clone, which diverges at residue 6, most likely from a read error; the protein presented here is translated directly from the DNA. The J gene is TRDJ3, the V gene TRDV2; D gene ambiguous. CDR1 and CDR2 from the germline V gene are GEAIGNYY and EKD. The CDR3 is 17 residues long. Trimming removed 0 bases at V and 0 bases at J, with 8 bases between. The CDR3 DNA is TGTGCCTGTGACACCTGTGGGAGCTCCTGGGACACCCGACAGATGTTTTTC. Residues: CACDTCGSSWDTRQMFF.

The sample holds a few counts of this clone. The translation of this DNA and the TCRdb protein of a much larger clone differ at residue 4, probably owing to a read error; the protein shown here is translated from the DNA. The chain carries TRDV2 and TRDJ3; 11 bases align to TRDD3. The germline V gene has CDR1 GEAIGNYY and CDR2 EKD. Trimming removed 5 bases from V and 0 bases from J; junction bases left unmatched: 2. The CDR3 consists of 17 residues. CDR3 amino acids: CACGTGGYSWDTRQMFF. In nucleotides, the CDR3 is TGTGCCTGTGGCACTGGGGGATACTCCTGGGACACCCGACAGATGTTTTTC.

This clone has just a few counts. TCRdb assigns this DNA the protein of a much larger clone, which departs from its translation at residue 5; this likely reflects a read error, and the protein shown comes from translating the DNA. V and J are TRDV2 and TRDJ1; 11 bases agree with TRDD3. V lost 4 bases and J lost 4; bases outside the gene matches: 10. The CDR3 contains 16 residues. From germline, CDR1 is GEAIGNYY and CDR2 EKD. The CDR3 sequence is CACEGLGDKISDKLIF. CDR3 nucleotide sequence: TGTGCCTGTGAAGGACTGGGGGATAAGATAAGCGATAAACTCATCTTT.

Of note for this clone: This likely reflects a read error, since a far larger clone is one base away. The sample has other DNA sequences that encode this CDR3 too. The chain joins TRDV2 to TRDJ3, with 7 bases that match TRDD3. V was pared by 0 bases and J by 4 bases, with 8 bases of the junction left unmatched. Germline V gene data show CDR1 as GEAIGNYY and CDR2 as EKD. The length of the CDR3 is 18 residues. This CDR3 is CACDTAGGISWDTRQMFF. In DNA, the CDR3 is TGTGCCTGTGACACCGCTGGGGGGATCTCTTGGGACACCCGACAGATGTTTTTC.

Turning to this clone: With a far larger clone one base away, a read error is the likely cause. Other DNA sequences in the same sample also yield this CDR3. V and J are TRDV2 and TRDJ2; 12 positions agree with TRDD3. CDR1 is GEAIGNYY and CDR2 is EKD in the germline V gene. This CDR3 is built from 17 residues. The CDR3 nucleotides read TGTGCCTGTGACACCTTACTGGGGGATACTTTGACAGCACAACTATTCTTT. Its protein is CACDTLLGDTLTAQLFF.